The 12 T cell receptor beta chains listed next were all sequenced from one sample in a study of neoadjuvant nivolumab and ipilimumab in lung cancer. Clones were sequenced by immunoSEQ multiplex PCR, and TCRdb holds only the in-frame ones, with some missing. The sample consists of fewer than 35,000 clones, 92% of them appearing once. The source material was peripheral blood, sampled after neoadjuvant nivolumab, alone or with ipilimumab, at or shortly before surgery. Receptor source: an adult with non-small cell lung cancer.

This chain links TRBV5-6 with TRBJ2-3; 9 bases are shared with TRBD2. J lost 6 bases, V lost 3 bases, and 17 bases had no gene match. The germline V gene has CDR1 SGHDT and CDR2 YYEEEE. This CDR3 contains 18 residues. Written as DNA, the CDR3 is TGTGCCAGCAGCTCTCTACTCGCGTTAGCGGGAGTGAGGGATACGCAGTATTTT. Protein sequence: CASSSLLALAGVRDTQYF.

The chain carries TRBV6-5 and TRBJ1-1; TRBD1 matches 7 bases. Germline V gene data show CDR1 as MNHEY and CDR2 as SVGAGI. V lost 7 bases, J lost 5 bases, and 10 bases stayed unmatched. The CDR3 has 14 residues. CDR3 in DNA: TGTGCCAGCACCTCTGGGGCAGGGGGGACTGAAGCTTTCTTT. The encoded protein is CASTSGAGGTEAFF.

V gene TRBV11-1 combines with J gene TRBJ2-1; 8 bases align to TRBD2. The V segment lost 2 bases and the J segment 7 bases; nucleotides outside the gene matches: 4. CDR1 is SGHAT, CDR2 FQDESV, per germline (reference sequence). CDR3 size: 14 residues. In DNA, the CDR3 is TGTGCCAGCAGCTTAAGCGGGAGAGGGAATGAGCAGTTCTTC. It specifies CASSLSGRGNEQFF.

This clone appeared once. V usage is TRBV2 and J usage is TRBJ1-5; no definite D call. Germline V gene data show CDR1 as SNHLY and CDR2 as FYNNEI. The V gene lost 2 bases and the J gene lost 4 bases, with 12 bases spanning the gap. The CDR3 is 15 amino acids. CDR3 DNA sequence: TGTGCCAGCAGTGAAAACCCTACCCAAAATCAGCCCCAGCATTTT. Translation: CASSENPTQNQPQHF.

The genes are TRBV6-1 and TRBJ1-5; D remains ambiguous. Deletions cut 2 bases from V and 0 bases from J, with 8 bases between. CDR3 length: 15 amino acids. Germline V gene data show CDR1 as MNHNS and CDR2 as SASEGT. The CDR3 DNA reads TGTGCCAGCAGTGAAATTGTGAATAGCAATCAGCCCCAGCATTTT. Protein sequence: CASSEIVNSNQPQHF.

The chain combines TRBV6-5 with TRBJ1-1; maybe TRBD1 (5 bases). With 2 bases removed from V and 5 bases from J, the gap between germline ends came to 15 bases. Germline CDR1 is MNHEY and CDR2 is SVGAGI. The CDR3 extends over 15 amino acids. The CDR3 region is CASSYAPGRGTEAFF. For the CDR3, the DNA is TGTGCCAGCAGTTACGCTCCAGGTCGGGGGACTGAAGCTTTCTTT.

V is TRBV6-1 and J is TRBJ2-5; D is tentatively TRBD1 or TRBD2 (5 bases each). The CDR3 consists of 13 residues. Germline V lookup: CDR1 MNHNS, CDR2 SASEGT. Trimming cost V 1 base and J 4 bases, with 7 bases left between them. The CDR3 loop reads CASSEVGGETQYF. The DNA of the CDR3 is TGTGCCAGCAGTGAAGTTGGGGGAGAGACCCAGTACTTC.

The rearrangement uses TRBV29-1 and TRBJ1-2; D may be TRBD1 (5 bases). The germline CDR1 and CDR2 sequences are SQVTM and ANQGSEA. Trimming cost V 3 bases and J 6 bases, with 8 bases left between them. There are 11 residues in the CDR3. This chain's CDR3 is CSVEGRDGYTF. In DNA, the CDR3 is TGCAGCGTTGAGGGCAGGGATGGCTACACCTTC.

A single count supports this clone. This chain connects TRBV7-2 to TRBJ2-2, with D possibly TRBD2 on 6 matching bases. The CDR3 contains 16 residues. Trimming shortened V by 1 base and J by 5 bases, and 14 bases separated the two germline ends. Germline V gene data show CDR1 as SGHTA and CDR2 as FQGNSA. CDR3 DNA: TGTGCCAGCAGCTTAGAAGTCGGGAGCCCGACCGGGGAGCTGTTTTTT. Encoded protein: CASSLEVGSPTGELFF.

The chain's CDR3 is CASRSRQAGNEKLFF. The CDR3 nucleotides are TGTGCCAGCAGAAGCCGACAGGCCGGAAATGAAAAACTGTTTTTT. The chain uses TRBV28 and TRBJ1-4; the D gene is possibly TRBD1 (6 bases). CDR3 length equals 15 residues. Germline V gene sequence: CDR1 MDHEN, CDR2 SYDVKM. Trimming shortened V by 6 bases and J by 5 bases, and 16 bases separated the two germline ends.

CDR3 in DNA: TGTGCCAGCAGCTTGGCTCACCAAGAGACCCAGTACTTC. Its protein is CASSLAHQETQYF. This chain joins TRBV5-6 and TRBJ2-5; D remains ambiguous. The CDR3 contains 13 residues. V was clipped by 0 bases and J by 0 bases, with 3 bases between them. Per the germline V gene, CDR1 is SGHDT and CDR2 is YYEEEE. The complete variable domain, with remaining parts taken from reference TRBV5-6 and TRBJ2-5, reads DAGVTQSPTHLIKTRGQQVTLRCSPKSGHDTVSWYQQALGQGPQFIFQYYEEEERQRGNFPDRFSGHQFPNYSSELNVNALLLGDSALYLCASSLAHQETQYFGPGTRLLVL.

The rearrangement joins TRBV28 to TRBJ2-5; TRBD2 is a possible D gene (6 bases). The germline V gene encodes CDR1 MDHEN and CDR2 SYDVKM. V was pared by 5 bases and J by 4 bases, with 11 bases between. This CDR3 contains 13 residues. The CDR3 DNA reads TGTGCCAGCAGTGTAGGGAGGCTAGAGACCCAGTACTTC. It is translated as CASSVGRLETQYF.